These 21 T cell receptor beta chains were all obtained from the same sample, sequenced in a study of tissue T cells after allogeneic stem cell transplantation. The table came from immunoSEQ multiplex PCR; TCRdb's copy has only in-frame clones and leaves some out. The table lists 28,000 or so clones, around 90% of them singletons. The sequencing used blood, collected before transplantation. These receptors were collected from a male donor aged 60 or over who later had graft-versus-host disease after an allogeneic stem cell transplant.

This clone was detected a few times. The chain couples TRBV10-1 to TRBJ2-3, with 11 bases lining up with TRBD2. The J segment lost 5 bases and the V segment lost 5 bases, leaving 6 bases of the junction unmatched. The CDR3 contains 15 residues. Germline V lookup: CDR1 WNHNN, CDR2 SYGVQD (reference sequence). CDR3 bases: TGCGCCAGCAGTTCTTTAGCGGGGGGGCAAGATACGCAGTATTTT. It codes for CASSSLAGGQDTQYF.

V usage is TRBV6-5 and J usage is TRBJ1-6; D may be TRBD1 (5 bases). The CDR3 has 15 amino acids. V lost 3 bases and J lost 6, with 12 bases in between. CDR1 and CDR2 (germline): MNHEY, SVGAGI. The CDR3 DNA sequence: TGTGCCAGCAGTTATCGGCAGGGTGGTAATTCACCCCTCCACTTT. The encoded protein is CASSYRQGGNSPLHF.

The chain links TRBV19 to TRBJ1-5; no clear D. The V and J ends lost 0 bases and 0 bases respectively, with 9 bases between them. The CDR3 spans 16 residues. Germline V CDR1 and CDR2: LNHDA, SQIVND (reference sequence). The CDR3 loop is CASSIDRRNSNQPQHF. CDR3 sequence (DNA): TGTGCCAGTAGTATAGATCGGCGGAATAGCAATCAGCCCCAGCATTTT.

This clone was seen a few times. The rearrangement joins TRBV4-1 to TRBJ1-3; no firm D call. Germline-derived CDR1 and CDR2 are MGHRA and YSYEKL. Trimming removed 0 bases at V and 1 base at J, with 10 bases between. The CDR3 spans 16 residues. The DNA of the CDR3 is TGCGCCAGCAGCCAAGAGAACACTTTTTCTGGAAACACCATATATTTT. This translates into CASSQENTFSGNTIYF.

The chain is built from TRBV4-3 and TRBJ2-5; D remains ambiguous. The germline V gene encodes CDR1 LGHNA and CDR2 YSLEER. CDR3 length: 15 amino acids. The V end lost 1 base, the J end lost 3 bases, and 12 bases lay between the germline ends. CDR3 protein: CASSQGPGLEETQYF. The DNA of the CDR3 is TGCGCCAGCAGCCAAGGTCCCGGGTTGGAAGAGACCCAGTACTTC.

The chain combines TRBV19 with TRBJ1-3; the D gene is possibly TRBD1 (6 bases). The CDR3 has 15 amino acids. Trimming left V 5 bases short and J 3 bases short, with 14 bases between. Germline CDR1 reads LNHDA; CDR2 reads SQIVND (reference sequence). This CDR3 is CASSPQDRIGNTIYF. The DNA for the CDR3 is TGTGCCAGTAGTCCCCAGGACAGAATTGGAAACACCATATATTTT.

The chain couples TRBV28 to TRBJ2-3, with 16 bases matching TRBD2. Trimming took 6 bases from V and 6 from J; bases not matched to a gene: 3. The CDR3 runs 15 residues. Germline CDR1 is MDHEN and CDR2 is SYDVKM. CDR3 in amino acids: CASRGLAGGPDTQYF. As DNA, the CDR3 is TGTGCCAGCAGGGGACTAGCGGGGGGGCCGGATACGCAGTATTTT. Full variable domain (missing parts from reference TRBV28 and TRBJ2-3): DVKVTQSSRYLVKRTGEKVFLECVQDMDHENMFWYRQDPGLGLRLIYFSYDVKMKEKGDIPEGYSVSREKKERFSLILESASTNQTSMYLCASRGLAGGPDTQYFGPGTRLTVL.

This chain links TRBV5-1 with TRBJ2-5; 7 nucleotides line up with TRBD2. After removal of 5 bases from V and 2 bases from J, the junction contained 9 bases not matched to a gene. CDR1 and CDR2 from the germline V gene are SGHRS and YFSETQ. The length of the CDR3 is 15 residues. The CDR3 is CASSGEPGGQETQYF. In DNA, the CDR3 is TGCGCCAGCAGTGGGGAGCCGGGGGGTCAAGAGACCCAGTACTTC.

The rearrangement links TRBV3-1 (or the pseudogene TRBV3-2) to TRBJ1-1; D gene uncertain. CDR3 length: 16 amino acids. Germline V gives CDR1 LGHDT, CDR2 YNNKEL (reference sequence). V shed 1 base and J shed 0 bases, with 12 bases lying between them. In DNA, the CDR3 is TGTGCCAGCAGCCAAGGGGGTACTTTTTTGAACACTGAAGCTTTCTTT. Protein: CASSQGGTFLNTEAFF.

V and J are TRBV18 and TRBJ1-1; the D gene is possibly TRBD1 (5 bases). V was shortened by 3 bases and J by 2 bases, with 10 bases between the two germline ends. Per the germline V gene, CDR1 is KGHSH and CDR2 is LQKENI. The CDR3 runs 14 residues. CDR3 sequence reads: CASSPQGLNTEAFF. The CDR3 DNA is TGTGCCAGCTCACCCCAGGGTCTTAACACTGAAGCTTTCTTT.

This chain links TRBV7-9 with TRBJ2-6; D is ambiguous. V lost 6 bases and J lost 0, with 9 bases in between. The CDR3 length is 15 residues. Germline lookup yields CDR1 SEHNR and CDR2 FQNEAQ (reference sequence). Written as DNA, the CDR3 is TGTGCCAGCAGTTTGGGTGGCTCTGGGGCCAACGTCCTGACTTTC. As protein: CASSLGGSGANVLTF.

The rearrangement joins TRBV3-1 (or the pseudogene TRBV3-2) to TRBJ2-3; 7 bases are shared with TRBD1. Germline values: CDR1 LGHDT, CDR2 YNNKEL (reference sequence). The J segment lost 1 base and the V segment lost 4 bases, leaving 2 bases of the junction unmatched. The CDR3 is made up of 14 amino acids. Here the CDR3 DNA reads TGTGCCAGCAGCCGACAGGGAGGCACAGATACGCAGTATTTT. Amino acid sequence: CASSRQGGTDTQYF.

The chain links TRBV9 to TRBJ1-2; 9 positions match TRBD1. CDR1 and CDR2 (germline): SGDLS, YYNGEE. V dropped 2 bases and J dropped 8; count of bases not matched to a gene: 13. The CDR3 length is 16 residues. The CDR3 DNA reads as TGTGCCAGCAGCGTTCTCCGCAAACAGGGGGCTGGGGGCTACACCTTC. Its translation is CASSVLRKQGAGGYTF.

The chain recombines TRBV2 with TRBJ2-2, with 12 bases that match TRBD1. Germline CDR1 is SNHLY and CDR2 is FYNNEI. CDR3 length: 20 residues. Germline trimming cut 6 bases from V and 3 bases from J; bases unmatched to any gene: 17. CDR3 nucleotides: TGTGCCAGCAGCAAGACCCGGGGGGACAGGGGGCATTATGACACCGGGGAGCTGTTTTTT. Amino acids: CASSKTRGDRGHYDTGELFF.

The J gene is TRBJ1-2, the V gene TRBV7-2, with 9 bases that match TRBD1. Per germline, CDR1 SGHTA and CDR2 FQGNSA. The CDR3 covers 14 residues. V shed 6 bases, J shed 4 bases, and the junction held 6 bases outside the gene matches. This CDR3 reads CASSSDRGAYGYTF. The CDR3, as DNA: TGTGCCAGCAGTTCGGACAGGGGTGCCTATGGCTACACCTTC.

This sequence joins TRBV2 and TRBJ1-3; a possible D gene is TRBD1 (6 bases). In germline, CDR1 is SNHLY, CDR2 FYNNEI. The CDR3 length is 18 residues. V lost 0 bases, J lost 0 bases, and 15 bases lay in between. CDR3 sequence reads: CASSEAGGRAFSGNTIYF. The CDR3 coding sequence is TGTGCCAGCAGTGAAGCCGGGGGCAGGGCCTTCTCTGGAAACACCATATATTTT.

J is TRBJ2-1 and V is TRBV5-1; D unclear. The germline V gene encodes CDR1 SGHRS and CDR2 YFSETQ. The CDR3 is 13 residues long. Deletions cut 0 bases from V and 6 bases from J, with 7 bases between. For the CDR3, the DNA is TGCGCCAGCAGCTTGGACAGTGCCAATGAGCAGTTCTTC. Residues: CASSLDSANEQFF. Variable domain in full (rest from reference TRBV5-1 and TRBJ2-1): KAGVTQTPRYLIKTRGQQVTLSCSPISGHRSVSWYQQTPGQGLQFLFEYFSETQRNKGNFPGRFSGRQFSNSRSEMNVSTLELGDSALYLCASSLDSANEQFFGPGTRLTVL.

The chain is built from TRBV19 and TRBJ2-3; D may be TRBD1 (5 bases). This CDR3 has 14 residues. V gave up 3 bases and J gave up 1 base, with 8 bases separating them. CDR1 is LNHDA and CDR2 is SQIVND in the germline V gene (reference sequence). The CDR3 DNA is TGTGCCAGTAGTATGGGGCCGGGCACAGATACGCAGTATTTT. Residues: CASSMGPGTDTQYF.

The chain joins TRBV12-3 or TRBV12-4 to TRBJ2-3; no clear D gene. Trimming removed 1 base from V and 7 bases from J, with 6 bases in between. The CDR3 loop spans 12 amino acids. The CDR3 DNA reads TGTGCCAGCAGTTTAGAGGGAAATACGCAGTATTTT. Translated, it gives CASSLEGNTQYF.

This chain joins TRBV6-1 and TRBJ1-1, with TRBD1 matching 7 bases. The CDR3 is made up of 17 amino acids. The germline V gene has CDR1 MNHNS and CDR2 SASEGT. Trimming took 0 bases from V and 4 from J; bases not matched to a gene: 11. CDR3 sequence (DNA): TGTGCCAGCAGTGAAGCCCGACAGGGACCTTTTTTCACTGAAGCTTTCTTT. Encoded protein: CASSEARQGPFFTEAFF.

The gene calls are TRBV29-1 and TRBJ1-1, with D possibly matching TRBD1 (6 bases). CDR1 is SQVTM, CDR2 ANQGSEA, per germline. The germline V and J ends were trimmed by 8 bases and 5 bases, with 18 bases remaining between them. The CDR3 sequence is 13 residues long. The CDR3 sequence: CSSEPQGRTEAFF. The CDR3 DNA reads TGCAGCTCCGAACCCCAGGGGAGGACTGAAGCTTTCTTT.